The T cell receptor (beta chain) under discussion was sequenced for a study of blood T cell repertoires in COVID-19. This CDR3 contains 11 residues. Germline values: CDR1 LNHDA, CDR2 SQIVND (reference sequence). Deletions cut 7 bases from V and 3 bases from J, with 6 bases between. In the source study's methods: Cell counts per sample came from amplifying reference gene primers. The repertoire was sequenced with immunoSEQ multiplex PCR; TCRdb's copy has only in-frame clones and lacks some. V and J calls and clone size follow that table, whereas D and trimming were derived from the DNA. The data hold about 140,000 clones, with 88% observed a single time.

This chain uses TRBV19 with TRBJ2-5; the D gene is possibly TRBD2 (5 bases). This clonotype was sampled from a human donor in a cohort sampled during active COVID-19. Sequencing input: peripheral blood. The CDR3 DNA reads as TGTGCCAGTATGGAGGAAGAGACCCAGTACTTC. It specifies CASMEEETQYF.